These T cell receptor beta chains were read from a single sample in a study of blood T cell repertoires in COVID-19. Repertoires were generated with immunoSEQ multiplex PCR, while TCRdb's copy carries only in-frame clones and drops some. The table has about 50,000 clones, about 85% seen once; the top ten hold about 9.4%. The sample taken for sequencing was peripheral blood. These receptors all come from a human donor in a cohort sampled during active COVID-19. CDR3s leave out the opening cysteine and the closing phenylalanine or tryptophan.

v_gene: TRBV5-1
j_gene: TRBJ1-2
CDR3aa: ASSLASRVTYGYT

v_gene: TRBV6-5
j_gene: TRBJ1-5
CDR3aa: ASRGQTNQPQH

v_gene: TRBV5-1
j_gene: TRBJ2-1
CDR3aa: ASSSWTGVGNEQF

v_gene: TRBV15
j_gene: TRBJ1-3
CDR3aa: ATSRVYGVGGNTIY

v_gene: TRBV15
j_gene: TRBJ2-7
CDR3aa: ATSLTYEQY

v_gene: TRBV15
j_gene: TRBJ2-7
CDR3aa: ATSREGAGYEQY

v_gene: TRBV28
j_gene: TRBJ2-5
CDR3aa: ASSFNGRREGRTQY

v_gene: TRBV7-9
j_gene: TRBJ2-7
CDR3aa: ASSPNLRGRGPYEQY

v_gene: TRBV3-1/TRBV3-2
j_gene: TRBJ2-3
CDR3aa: ASSHSSQGDSRY

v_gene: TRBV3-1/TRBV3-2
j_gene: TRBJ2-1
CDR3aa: ASSQVPSSYNEQF

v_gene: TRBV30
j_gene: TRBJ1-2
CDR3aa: AWRRGQFF

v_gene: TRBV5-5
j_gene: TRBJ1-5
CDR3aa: ASSPRATGGTNQPQH

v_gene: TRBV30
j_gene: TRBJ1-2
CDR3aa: AWSKPGQGGYGYT

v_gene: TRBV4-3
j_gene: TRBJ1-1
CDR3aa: ASSQDRGWNEAF

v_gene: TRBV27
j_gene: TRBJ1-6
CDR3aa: ASSLGGATYNSPLH

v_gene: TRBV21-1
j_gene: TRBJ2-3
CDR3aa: ASSKGPPTSGRGPSTDTQY

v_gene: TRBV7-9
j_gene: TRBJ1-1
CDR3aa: ASSSGQGWTEAF

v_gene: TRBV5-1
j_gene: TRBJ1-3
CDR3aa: ASSLAGVSTTGNTIY

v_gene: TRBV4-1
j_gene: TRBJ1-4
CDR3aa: ASSQVRVRTVNEKLF

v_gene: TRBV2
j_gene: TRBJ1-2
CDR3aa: ASSEKGENYGYT

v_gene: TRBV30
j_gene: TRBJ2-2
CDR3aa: AWHSGANTGELF

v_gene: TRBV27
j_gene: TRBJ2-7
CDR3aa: ASSEQVGTAFEQY

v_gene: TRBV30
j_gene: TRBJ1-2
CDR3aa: AWSLQGQVGYT

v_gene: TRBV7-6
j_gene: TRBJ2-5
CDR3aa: ASSPEFRGGQY

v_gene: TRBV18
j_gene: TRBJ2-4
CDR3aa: ASSLEQGQGAKNIQY

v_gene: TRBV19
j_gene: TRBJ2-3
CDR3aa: ASSMQGTVTDTQY

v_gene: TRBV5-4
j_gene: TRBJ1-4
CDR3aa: ASSLGTGGNEKLF

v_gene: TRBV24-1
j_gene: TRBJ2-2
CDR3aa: ATSDPGQGFGGELF

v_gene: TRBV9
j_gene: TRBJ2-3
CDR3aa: ASSVGSAIFSDTQY

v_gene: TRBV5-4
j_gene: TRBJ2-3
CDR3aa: ASSLRTSGGTDTQY

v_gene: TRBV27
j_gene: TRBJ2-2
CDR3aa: ASSFLGQGAIGELF

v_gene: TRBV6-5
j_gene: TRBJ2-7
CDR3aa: ASSYSRHEQY

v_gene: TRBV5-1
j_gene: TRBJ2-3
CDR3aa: ASSLGQGADTQY

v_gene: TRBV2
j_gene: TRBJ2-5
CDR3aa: ASSERSEQETQY

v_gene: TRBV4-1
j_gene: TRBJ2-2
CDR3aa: ASSQVPPASANTGELF

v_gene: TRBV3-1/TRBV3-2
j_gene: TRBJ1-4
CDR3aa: ASRPGGGQVNEKLF

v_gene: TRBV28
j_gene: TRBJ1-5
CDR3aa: ASSQTQFSNQPQH

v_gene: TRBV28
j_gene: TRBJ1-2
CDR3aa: ASSHRTANNYGYT

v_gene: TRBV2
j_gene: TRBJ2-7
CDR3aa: ASRYFNEQY

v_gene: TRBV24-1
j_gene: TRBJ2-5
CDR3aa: ATGLAGAEQETQY

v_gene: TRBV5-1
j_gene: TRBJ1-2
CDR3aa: ASGDRHNYGYT

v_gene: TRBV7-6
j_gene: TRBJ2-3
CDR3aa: ASSKGVGLTDTQY

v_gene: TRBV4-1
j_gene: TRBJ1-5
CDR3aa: ASSLTGDGRNQPQH

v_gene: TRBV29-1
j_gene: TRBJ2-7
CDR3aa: SVEWTGGYEQY

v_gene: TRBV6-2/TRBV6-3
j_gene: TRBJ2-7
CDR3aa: ASSYHIQGALPYEQY

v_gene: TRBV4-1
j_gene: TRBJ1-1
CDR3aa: ASSRRLTEDTEAF

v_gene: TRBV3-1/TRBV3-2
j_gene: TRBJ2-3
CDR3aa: ASSQRGLAGFTDTQY

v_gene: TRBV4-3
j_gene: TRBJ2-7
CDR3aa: ASSQDNSASGRGEQY

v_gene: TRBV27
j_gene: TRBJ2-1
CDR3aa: ASSGRLAGGLSSYNEQF

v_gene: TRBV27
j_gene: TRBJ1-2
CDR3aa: ASSFLSGNGYT

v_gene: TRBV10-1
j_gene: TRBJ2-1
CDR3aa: ASSERTSSAYNEQF

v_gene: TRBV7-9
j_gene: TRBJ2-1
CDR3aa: ASSPLLAGGGEQF

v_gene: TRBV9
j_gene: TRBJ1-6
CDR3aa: ASSPQWGSGSPLH

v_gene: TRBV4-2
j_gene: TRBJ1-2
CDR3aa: ASSQATGTSYGYT